Below, one T cell receptor (beta chain) is given with its context. The data belong to a study of blood T cell repertoires in COVID-19. Study-wide background: The United States, Italy and Spain supplied acute and convalescent COVID-19 samples.

CDR3 length: 14 residues. Trimming cost V 5 bases and J 8 bases; bases outside gene matches: 8. Germline CDR1 reads SEHNR; CDR2 reads FQNEAQ (reference sequence). Original methodology: Estimated nucleated cell counts came from reference gene primer amplification. Clones were read by immunoSEQ multiplex PCR, and TCRdb kept only the in-frame ones, dropping some. Clone size and the V and J calls come from that table; the DNA yielded D and trimming. The sample has under 200,000 clones; around 84% are singletons. This clonotype originated in a woman between 55 and 75 years old with COVID-19, enrolled during active disease. The chain carries TRBV7-9 and TRBJ1-2; 10 bases line up with TRBD1. Sequenced input: peripheral blood. The CDR3 loop reads CASSHMTGGNGYTF. CDR3 DNA: TGTGCCAGCAGCCATATGACAGGGGGCAACGGCTACACCTTC.